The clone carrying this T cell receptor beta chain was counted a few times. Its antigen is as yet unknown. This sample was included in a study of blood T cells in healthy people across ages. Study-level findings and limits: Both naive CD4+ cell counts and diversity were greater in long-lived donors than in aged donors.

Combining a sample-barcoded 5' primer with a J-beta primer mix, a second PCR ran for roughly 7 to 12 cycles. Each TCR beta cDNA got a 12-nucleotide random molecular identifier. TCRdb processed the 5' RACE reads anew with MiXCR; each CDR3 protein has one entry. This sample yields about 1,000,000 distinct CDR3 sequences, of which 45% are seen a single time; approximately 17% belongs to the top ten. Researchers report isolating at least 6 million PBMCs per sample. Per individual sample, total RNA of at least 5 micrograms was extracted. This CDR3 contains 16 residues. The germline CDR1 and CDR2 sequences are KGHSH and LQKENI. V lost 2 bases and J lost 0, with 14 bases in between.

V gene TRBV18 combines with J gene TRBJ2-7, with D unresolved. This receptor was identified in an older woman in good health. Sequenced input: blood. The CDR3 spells CASSPTRQRSSYEQYF. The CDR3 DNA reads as TGTGCCAGCTCACCAACCAGACAAAGGAGCTCCTACGAGCAGTACTTC.